This T cell receptor beta chain is from a study of cytomegalovirus exposure and HLA in healthy donors. Study-level results: Researchers catalogued under 200 TCR beta chains as cytomegalovirus-associated. According to a later analysis, donors in an Asian-associated ancestry cluster reportedly had fewer N-insertions than the roughly 720-donor mean.

It was with 60 Vbeta and 13 Jbeta primers that the PCR ran. Libraries were prepared by immunoSEQ multiplex PCR; TCRdb keeps only in-frame clonotypes and omits some of them. The sample consists of 210,000 or so clones, 80% to 85% of them appearing once. About this clone itself: The antigen is unknown.

Germline-derived CDR1 and CDR2 are MGHRA and YSYEKL. The V end was cut by 5 bases, the J end by 0 bases, with 11 bases between. The CDR3 is made up of 15 amino acids. What was sequenced was PBMCs. The chain links TRBV4-1 to TRBJ1-3; no reliable D call. This receptor was taken from a boy between 2 and 15 years old in good health and CMV-seronegative. The CDR3 reads CASSKLAFSGNTIYF. CDR3 in DNA: TGCGCCAGCAGCAAACTAGCGTTCTCTGGAAACACCATATATTTT.